This record covers a single T cell receptor beta chain. Its antigen remains unidentified. The immunoSEQ assay was version 4, run in survey mode. Some clones are missing from TCRdb's copy, which holds only in-frame ones; the method was immunoSEQ multiplex PCR. Of fewer than 45,000 clones in the sample, about 85% were seen once. These data originate in a study of persistence of HIV-infected CD4 T cells. For the study at large: A larger, less memory-rich fraction responded to anti-CD3/anti-CD28 beads than to antigen.

Study-wide findings and caveats: Within sorted populations, more oligoclonal TCRs accompanied more oligoclonal proviruses. CMV- and Gag-responding cells had lower TCRbeta richness than CD3/CD28-responding cells.

This CDR3 region has 21 residues. Germline CDR1 and CDR2: MNHEY and SMNVEV (reference sequence). V was shortened by 2 bases and J by 4 bases, with 32 bases between the two germline ends. Cells were stimulated nonspecifically with anti-CD3/anti-CD28 magnetic beads. CD4+ T cells upregulating both CD40 ligand and CD69 were sorted as responding cells. Plasma HIV-1 RNA stayed below 50 copies/mL for at least 4 years. The sequencing used CD4+ T cells sorted from PBMCs after approximately 19-hour stimulation, collected from a patient who received antiretroviral therapy. The V call is TRBV27, the J call TRBJ1-2; possibly TRBD1 for D (6 bases). The source is an adult woman with HIV who was CMV-seropositive. Here the CDR3 reads CASSLRGVRDSRPIGGYGYTF. The CDR3, as DNA: TGTGCCAGCAGTTTACGGGGTGTAAGGGATTCAAGGCCTATAGGGGGCTATGGCTACACCTTC.